This TCR beta chain was identified during a study of T-cell memory formation after mild COVID-19. Findings of the study overall: Nothing showed for sure that second-wave clones peaking on day 37 were SARS-CoV-2 specific. Balance between CD4 and CD8 was seen in clones contracting day 15 to 85, and a CD4+ lean was seen in later expanders. Clones that contracted clustered mainly in CM and EM if CD4+ and in EMRA if CD8+.

Comment on this clonotype: The antigen is undetermined.

The 5'RACE method, run with constant-segment primers, produced TCR alpha and TCR beta cDNA libraries (carrying sample barcodes and UMIs). TCRdb independently ran MiXCR on the 5' RACE reads; one entry per CDR3 protein. The table has 400,000 to 450,000 distinct CDR3 sequences, roughly 17% seen once. V shed 8 bases and J shed 7 bases, with 21 bases lying between them. CDR1 is MNHEY, CDR2 SVGAGI, per germline. The CDR3 extends over 16 amino acids. The sequencing sample was made of PBMCs or a T cell subset sorted from them (not recorded which). This clonotype was sampled from a man aged 18-30 years who had mild COVID-19 (a few samples of this study predate the infection). Cell type and time point are not known. V gene TRBV6-5 combines with J gene TRBJ1-6, with TRBD1 as a possible D gene (6 bases). The CDR3 spells CASARRGGAGNSPLHF. For the CDR3, the DNA is TGTGCCAGCGCCCGACGCGGGGGCGCCGGGAATTCACCCCTCCACTTT.